Included here is one T cell receptor beta chain sequence, with context. The antigen is undetermined. This CDR3 comprises 16 residues. Between the trimmed V and J ends, which lost 1 base and 0 bases, there was a span of 12 bases. Germline V gene data show CDR1 as LNHNV and CDR2 as YYDKDF (reference sequence). These donors were members of the roughly 120-subject validation cohort, a group separate from the approximately 670-subject first cohort. Using immunoSEQ multiplex PCR, the repertoire was profiled, and TCRdb retains in-frame clones only, with some absent. This table has about 180,000 clones, 86% appearing once. The sample is drawn from a study of cytomegalovirus exposure and HLA in healthy donors. Study-wide results and limits: Subsequent analysis found a tendency for first-cohort TCR clusters to co-occur within the 120 or so validation repertoires.

Sample: PBMCs. The rearrangement links TRBV15 to TRBJ2-5, with D maybe TRBD1 (6 bases). This sequence was found in a young man in good health and CMV-seropositive. CDR3 region: CATSRVGTGYQETQYF. The DNA for the CDR3 is TGTGCCACCAGCAGAGTGGGTACAGGGTACCAAGAGACCCAGTACTTC.